Detailed here is one TCR beta chain. Its antigen is still unknown. The test was conducted at deep level. Sequencing was performed on unsorted PBMC DNA using ten immunoSEQ deep assay plates. Here immunoSEQ multiplex PCR was the method, and the copy in TCRdb shows in-frame clones only, minus some. The sample gives a few hundred thousand clones, around 77% of which show up once; more than 10% is in the top ten. The data stem from a study of shared clonotypes between healthy human individuals. The study, taken as a whole, reports: Exclusively blood specimens were collected; tissue repertoires likely differ.

The sample taken for sequencing was PBMCs. The TCR originated in a woman aged 40 to 49 in good health. Some clones in this sample may be carry-over from other donors' samples.

CDR3 sequence reads: CASSARGGGYEQYF. Here the CDR3 DNA reads TGTGCCAGCAGTGCCCGCGGAGGGGGTTACGAGCAGTACTTC. V and J are TRBV27 and TRBJ2-7; D is possibly TRBD1 or TRBD2 (6 bases each). Germline CDR1 MNHEY, CDR2 SMNVEV (reference sequence). The CDR3 length is 14 residues. Trimming pared 5 bases from V and 4 bases from J, leaving 15 bases between.